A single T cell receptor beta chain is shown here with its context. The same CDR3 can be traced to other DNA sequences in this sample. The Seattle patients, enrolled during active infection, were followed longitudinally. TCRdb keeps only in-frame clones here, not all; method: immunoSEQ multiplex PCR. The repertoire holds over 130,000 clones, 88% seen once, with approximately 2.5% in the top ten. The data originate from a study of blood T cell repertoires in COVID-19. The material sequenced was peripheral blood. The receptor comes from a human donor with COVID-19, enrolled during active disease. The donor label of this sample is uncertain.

The chain's CDR3 is CASSPRTAFQETQYF. The CDR3, as DNA: TGTGCCAGCTCACCACGGACAGCGTTTCAAGAGACCCAGTACTTC. The rearrangement joins TRBV18 to TRBJ2-5; TRBD1 might be the D (6 bases). This CDR3 spans 15 amino acids. Trimming shortened V by 1 base and J by 2 bases, and 11 bases separated the two germline ends. CDR1 is KGHSH, CDR2 LQKENI, per germline.